This is a list of T cell receptor beta chains from one sample in a study of response to subunit inactivated influenza vaccine. Each CDR3 protein gets one entry after TCRdb re-called the RT-PCR reads with MiXCR. The sample has about 780,000 distinct CDR3 sequences; less than 20% are singletons. Source: PBMCs from blood, taken 5 days after vaccination. Receptor source: a man aged 50 to 59 who received an inactivated influenza vaccine. Both conserved end residues are part of each CDR3. A D gene is named only where the DNA matches it firmly. Rows give clone size only sometimes, using once, few, many, or a class for an expanded clone.

clone size: many; D gene: TRBD1; V gene: TRBV7-2; J gene: TRBJ2-7; CDR3 DNA: TGTGCCAGCAGCAGGGACAGGGGATCGGGGGAGCAGTACTTC; CDR3 protein: CASSRDRGSGEQYF
clone size: .; D gene: .; V gene: TRBV7-8; J gene: TRBJ2-7; CDR3 DNA: TGTGCCAGCAGCTTACTTCCGGGACCTCTCGGGTACGAGCAGTACTTC; CDR3 protein: CASSLLPGPLGYEQYF
clone size: .; D gene: TRBD2; V gene: TRBV20-1; J gene: TRBJ2-7; CDR3 DNA: TGCAGTGCAGAGCGGGGGGGCGCCTGGAGAAACGAGCAGTACTTC; CDR3 protein: CSAERGGAWRNEQYF
clone size: many; D gene: TRBD1; V gene: TRBV20-1; J gene: TRBJ2-5; CDR3 DNA: TGCAGTGCTAGTCCCCTCGGGACAGGGTATGAGACCCAGTACTTC; CDR3 protein: CSASPLGTGYETQYF
clone size: .; D gene: TRBD1; V gene: TRBV9; J gene: TRBJ1-2; CDR3 DNA: TGTGCCAGCAGCCCTCGGGACAGCTCCTATGGCTACACCTTC; CDR3 protein: CASSPRDSSYGYTF
clone size: few; D gene: .; V gene: TRBV4-3; J gene: TRBJ2-5; CDR3 DNA: TGCGCCAGCAGCCAAGACGGAAAGGGGACCCAGTACTTC; CDR3 protein: CASSQDGKGTQYF
clone size: few; D gene: TRBD1; V gene: TRBV5-1; J gene: TRBJ1-6; CDR3 DNA: TGCGCCAGCAGCGAAGGGACAGGCACCTTACTCACCCTCCACTTT; CDR3 protein: CASSEGTGTLLTLHF
clone size: few; D gene: .; V gene: TRBV6-1; J gene: TRBJ1-1; CDR3 DNA: TGTGCCAGCACGAAATACACTTTGAGCGGGACAGAAGCTTTCTTT; CDR3 protein: CASTKYTLSGTEAFF
clone size: few; D gene: .; V gene: TRBV15; J gene: TRBJ1-2; CDR3 DNA: TGTGCCACCAGCCTTGGAATGAGTACCACCTATGGCTACACCTTC; CDR3 protein: CATSLGMSTTYGYTF
clone size: .; D gene: .; V gene: TRBV10-2; J gene: TRBJ2-2; CDR3 DNA: TGCGCCAGCAGTGTTGACAGAGGGGAGCTGTTTTTT; CDR3 protein: CASSVDRGELFF
clone size: many; D gene: .; V gene: TRBV20-1; J gene: TRBJ1-2; CDR3 DNA: TGCAGTATGGCCAGCTACCTATATGGCTACACCTTC; CDR3 protein: CSMASYLYGYTF
clone size: few; D gene: .; V gene: TRBV20-1; J gene: TRBJ1-6; CDR3 DNA: TGCAGTGCTAGAGCCAATTTGGTACCAATGGATTCACCCCTCCACTTT; CDR3 protein: CSARANLVPMDSPLHF
clone size: many; D gene: .; V gene: TRBV7-9; J gene: TRBJ2-1; CDR3 DNA: TGTGCCAGCAGCCCAAGGGGTTTGTCCTACAATGAGCAGTTCTTC; CDR3 protein: CASSPRGLSYNEQFF
clone size: .; D gene: .; V gene: TRBV7-2; J gene: TRBJ2-5; CDR3 DNA: TGTGCCAGCAGTTCCGAGGCCGTGTCAACGGCGACCCAGTACTTC; CDR3 protein: CASSSEAVSTATQYF
clone size: few; D gene: .; V gene: TRBV6-1; J gene: TRBJ1-4; CDR3 DNA: TGTGCCAGCACCGAATGGGGGGGCAATGAAAAACTGTTTTTT; CDR3 protein: CASTEWGGNEKLFF
clone size: few; D gene: .; V gene: TRBV9; J gene: TRBJ2-3; CDR3 DNA: TGTGCCAGCAGCTCGGGTCTACAAATAGTCACAGATATGCAGTATTTT; CDR3 protein: CASSSGLQIVTDMQYF
clone size: .; D gene: .; V gene: TRBV11-2; J gene: TRBJ2-3; CDR3 DNA: TGTGCCAGCAGCTCAGACGGGAATGGTATAGATACGCAGTATTTT; CDR3 protein: CASSSDGNGIDTQYF
clone size: few; D gene: TRBD1; V gene: TRBV7-6; J gene: TRBJ2-5; CDR3 DNA: TGTGCCAGCAGCTTACTACGGGACAGGGTACCTCAAGAGACCCAGTACTTC; CDR3 protein: CASSLLRDRVPQETQYF
clone size: few; D gene: .; V gene: TRBV12-3/TRBV12-4; J gene: TRBJ2-3; CDR3 DNA: TGTGCCAGCAGTCAGGCGGGCAAGGGGTATACGCAGTATTTT; CDR3 protein: CASSQAGKGYTQYF
clone size: many; D gene: .; V gene: TRBV29-1; J gene: TRBJ1-2; CDR3 DNA: TGCAGCGTTGAATCGGAGGATTACAGCCACTATGGCTACACCTTC; CDR3 protein: CSVESEDYSHYGYTF
clone size: .; D gene: TRBD1; V gene: TRBV6-1; J gene: TRBJ1-1; CDR3 DNA: TGTGCCAGCTGTCGGACAGGGGTTGTCGCTGAAGCTTTCTTT; CDR3 protein: CASCRTGVVAEAFF
clone size: .; D gene: .; V gene: TRBV6-5; J gene: TRBJ1-1; CDR3 DNA: TGTGCCAGCAGTTACGAATCGGGATGGAACACTGAAGCTTTCTTT; CDR3 protein: CASSYESGWNTEAFF
clone size: .; D gene: TRBD2; V gene: TRBV5-1; J gene: TRBJ2-1; CDR3 DNA: TGCGCCAGCAGTGGGACTAGCGGGCGTTCCTACAATGAGCAGTTCTTC; CDR3 protein: CASSGTSGRSYNEQFF
clone size: .; D gene: TRBD1; V gene: TRBV7-2; J gene: TRBJ2-7; CDR3 DNA: TGTGCCAGCGGGGTTAGACAGGGGGGCGAGCAGTACTTC; CDR3 protein: CASGVRQGGEQYF
clone size: .; D gene: .; V gene: TRBV5-1; J gene: TRBJ2-3; CDR3 DNA: TGCGCCAGCAGCTTGAGGAGACTGACAGATACGCAGTATTTT; CDR3 protein: CASSLRRLTDTQYF
clone size: .; D gene: TRBD1; V gene: TRBV20-1; J gene: TRBJ2-7; CDR3 DNA: TGCAGTGCTGGGCATGGGACAGCCTACGAGCAGTACTTC; CDR3 protein: CSAGHGTAYEQYF
clone size: .; D gene: .; V gene: TRBV9; J gene: TRBJ2-2; CDR3 DNA: TGTGCCAGCAGCGTAGCTGGCCGGCCATATGAGGACGGGGAGCTGTTTTTT; CDR3 protein: CASSVAGRPYEDGELFF
clone size: .; D gene: .; V gene: TRBV2; J gene: TRBJ2-1; CDR3 DNA: TGTGCCAGCAGTGAAGCTAGAACAGGGAAGTTCGGGGAGCAGTTCTTC; CDR3 protein: CASSEARTGKFGEQFF
clone size: .; D gene: TRBD2; V gene: TRBV6-2/TRBV6-3; J gene: TRBJ2-7; CDR3 DNA: TGTGCCAGCAGGTTAACTAGCGGGAGGGACTTCGGAGAGCAGTACTTC; CDR3 protein: CASRLTSGRDFGEQYF
clone size: .; D gene: TRBD1; V gene: TRBV9; J gene: TRBJ1-1; CDR3 DNA: TGTGCCAGCAGCGTAGAAGGGCAGGGGGCTGAAGCTTTCTTT; CDR3 protein: CASSVEGQGAEAFF
clone size: many; D gene: TRBD1; V gene: TRBV12-3/TRBV12-4; J gene: TRBJ2-7; CDR3 DNA: TGTGCCAGCAGTTTGACAGGGGCAGGCTACGAGCAGTACTTC; CDR3 protein: CASSLTGAGYEQYF
clone size: .; D gene: .; V gene: TRBV12-3/TRBV12-4; J gene: TRBJ2-3; CDR3 DNA: TGTGCCAGCAGTTTAGGCGGGGTCTCCACAGATACGCAGTATTTT; CDR3 protein: CASSLGGVSTDTQYF
clone size: .; D gene: TRBD2; V gene: TRBV7-8; J gene: TRBJ2-5; CDR3 DNA: TGTGCCAGCAGCACCGCGGGGGGCCTGGAGGCCCAGTACTTC; CDR3 protein: CASSTAGGLEAQYF
clone size: few; D gene: .; V gene: TRBV7-2; J gene: TRBJ2-1; CDR3 DNA: TGTGCCAGCAGCTCGCGTGGGGGCCTAGGCAATGAGCAGTTCTTC; CDR3 protein: CASSSRGGLGNEQFF